This TCR beta chain is from a study of blood T cell repertoires in COVID-19. Across the whole study: Samples came from the United States, Italy and Spain, spanning acute and convalescent COVID-19.

The method was immunoSEQ multiplex PCR; TCRdb's version includes in-frame clones alone and lacks a portion of them. The sample records approximately 110,000 clones, approximately 85% being singletons. Trimming removed 0 bases at V and 7 bases at J, with 10 bases between. CDR3 size: 13 residues. Germline loops: CDR1 SGHRS, CDR2 YFSETQ. The sequence was collected from a man between 40 and 49 years old with acute or convalescent COVID-19. Input material: peripheral blood. The chain has TRBV5-1 and TRBJ1-1; D is uncertain. CDR3 sequence reads: CASSLDADREAFF. In DNA, the CDR3 is TGCGCCAGCAGCTTGGACGCGGATCGTGAAGCTTTCTTT.